These T cell receptor beta chains were read from a single sample in a study of molecular identifiers for immune sequencing clone quantification. MiXCR was run by TCRdb on the PCR reads, yielding one entry per CDR3 protein. The sample has 600,000 to 650,000 distinct CDR3 sequences, roughly 21% seen once; the top ten hold roughly 0.83%. The sequencing input was naive CD8+ T cells from blood, with Jurkat cell RNA spiked in. These receptors were collected from a human donor in good health. Some libraries in this study had Jurkat cell RNA spiked in. The CDR3 runs from the conserved cysteine through the conserved F or W. D genes are given only for firm matches. Clone sizes are given selectively: once, few, many, or a class where the clone is expanded.

v_call	j_call	d_call	clone_size	cdr3_nt	cdr3_aa
TRBV2	TRBJ2-5	-	few	TGTGCCAGCGCCCCAGGGAGCGAACGACCGCAAGAGACCCAGTACTTC	CASAPGSERPQETQYF
TRBV5-6	TRBJ1-5	-	-	TGTGCCAGCAGCAGGGTCGATCAGCCCCAGCATTTT	CASSRVDQPQHF
TRBV20-1	TRBJ2-7	TRBD2	many	TGCAGTGCTCGGGAGCGGGGCTATTACGAGCAGTACTTC	CSARERGYYEQYF
TRBV19	TRBJ2-7	-	-	TGTGCCAGTAGTATAGCAGGGAGGGAGCAGTACTTC	CASSIAGREQYF
TRBV7-9	TRBJ2-7	-	once	TGTGCCAGCACCTTCCGGGGCTACAGCTCCTACGAGCAGTACTTC	CASTFRGYSSYEQYF
TRBV19	TRBJ1-5	-	-	TGTGCCGCGGGGGGCAATCAGCCCCAGCATTTT	CAAGGNQPQHF
TRBV20-1	TRBJ1-1	-	many	TGCAGTGCTAGCCCTGCGGGAGTAGACACTGAAGCTTTCTTT	CSASPAGVDTEAFF
TRBV27	TRBJ2-7	TRBD1	-	TGTGCCAGCAGTTTATCTCAGGACAGGGGCTACGAGCAGTACTTC	CASSLSQDRGYEQYF
TRBV19	TRBJ1-1	-	few	TGTGCCAGTAGCCTACAGGGTTGGCCTGAAGCTTTCTTT	CASSLQGWPEAFF
TRBV6-5	TRBJ2-6	-	many	TGTGCCAGCAGTTGGATGCTGGGGGCCAACGTCCTGACTTTC	CASSWMLGANVLTF
TRBV20-1	TRBJ2-7	TRBD2	many	TGCAGTGCTTTACTAGCGGTTGGGTACGAGCAGTACTTC	CSALLAVGYEQYF
TRBV7-9	TRBJ1-3	TRBD1	-	TGTGCCAGCAGCGGACCGGGACAGGGGTCTGGAAACACCATATATTTT	CASSGPGQGSGNTIYF
TRBV7-9	TRBJ2-4	-	many	TGTGCCAGCAACCCAACGGTGGACGAAAACATTCAGTACTTC	CASNPTVDENIQYF
TRBV25-1	TRBJ1-1	-	-	TGTCTCAGCAGTTCCAAGGGCGGGAGGACTGAAGCTTTCTTT	CLSSSKGGRTEAFF
TRBV6-5	TRBJ2-7	-	many	TGTGCCAGCAGTTACGCGGACACCCTCGTGGAGCAGTACTTC	CASSYADTLVEQYF
TRBV9	TRBJ2-1	-	-	TGTGCCAGCAGCGTAGCGGGAAGTGGCAATGAGCAGTTCTTC	CASSVAGSGNEQFF